This T cell receptor (beta chain) was documented in a study of blood T cells in healthy people across ages. Findings and caveats of the study: Estimates of total diversity, which came from one million sequenced T cells, were considered to be underestimates.

A second PCR, run for roughly 7 to 11 cycles, used a sample-barcoded 5' primer plus a J-beta primer mix. From the 5' RACE reads, TCRdb called clonotypes with MiXCR, one entry per CDR3 protein. The sample shows 1.5 million to 2 million distinct CDR3 sequences, about 31% of them seen only once. For this clonotype: Its cognate antigen is unknown.

CDR3 length equals 11 residues. V was cut by 5 bases and J by 9 bases, with 9 bases left in between. Germline assignment: CDR1 SGHTA and CDR2 FQGNSA. This TCR was sampled from a woman aged 30 to 39 in good health. V usage is TRBV7-2 and J usage is TRBJ2-3; D may be TRBD2 (5 bases). Material: blood. The CDR3 coding sequence is TGTGCCAGCAGCGTAAGACTAACGCAGTATTTT. Protein: CASSVRLTQYF.